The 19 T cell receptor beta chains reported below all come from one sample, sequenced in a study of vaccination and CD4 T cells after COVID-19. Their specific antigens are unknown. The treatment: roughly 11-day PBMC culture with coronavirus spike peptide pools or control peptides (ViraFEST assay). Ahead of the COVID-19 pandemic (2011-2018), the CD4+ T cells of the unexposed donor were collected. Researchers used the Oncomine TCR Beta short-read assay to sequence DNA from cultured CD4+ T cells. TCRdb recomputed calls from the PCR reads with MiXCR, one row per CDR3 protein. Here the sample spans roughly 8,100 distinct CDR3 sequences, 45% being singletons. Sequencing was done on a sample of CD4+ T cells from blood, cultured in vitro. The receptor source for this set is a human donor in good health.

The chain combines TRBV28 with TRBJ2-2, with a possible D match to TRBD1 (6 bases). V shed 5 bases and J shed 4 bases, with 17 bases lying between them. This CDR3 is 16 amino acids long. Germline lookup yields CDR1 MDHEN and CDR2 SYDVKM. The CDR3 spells CASSPYRVRTTGELFF. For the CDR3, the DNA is TGTGCCAGCAGTCCGTACAGGGTGCGGACCACCGGGGAGCTGTTTTTT.

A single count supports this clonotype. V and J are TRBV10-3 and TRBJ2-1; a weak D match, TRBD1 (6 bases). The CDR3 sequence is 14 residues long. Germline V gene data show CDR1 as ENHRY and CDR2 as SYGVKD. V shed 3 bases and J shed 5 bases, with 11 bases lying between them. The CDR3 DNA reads TGTGCCATCAGTGAAGATAGGGGGAACAATGAGCAGTTCTTC. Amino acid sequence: CAISEDRGNNEQFF.

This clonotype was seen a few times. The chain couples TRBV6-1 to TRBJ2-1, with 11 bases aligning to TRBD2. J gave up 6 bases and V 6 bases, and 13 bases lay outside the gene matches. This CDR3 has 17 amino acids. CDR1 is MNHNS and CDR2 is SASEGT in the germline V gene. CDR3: CASRQTSGKTLGNEQFF. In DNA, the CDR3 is TGTGCCAGCAGGCAGACTAGCGGGAAAACTTTGGGCAATGAGCAGTTCTTC.

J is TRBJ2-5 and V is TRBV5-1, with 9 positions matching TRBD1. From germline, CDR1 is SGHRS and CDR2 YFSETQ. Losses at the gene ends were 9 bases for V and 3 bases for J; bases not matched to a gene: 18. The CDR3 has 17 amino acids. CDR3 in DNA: TGCGCCATCCTCCGGCACCTCCCGGACAGGGGAGAAGAGACCCAGTACTTC. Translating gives CAILRHLPDRGEETQYF.

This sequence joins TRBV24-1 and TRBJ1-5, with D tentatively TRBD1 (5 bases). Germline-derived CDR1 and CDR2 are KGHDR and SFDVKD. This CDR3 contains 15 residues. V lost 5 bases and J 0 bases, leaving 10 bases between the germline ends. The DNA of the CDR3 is TGTGCCACCAGTGCCGACAGCTATAGCAATCAGCCCCAGCATTTT. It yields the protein CATSADSYSNQPQHF.

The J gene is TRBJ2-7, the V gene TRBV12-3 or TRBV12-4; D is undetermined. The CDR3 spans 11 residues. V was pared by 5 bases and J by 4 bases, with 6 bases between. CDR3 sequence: CASSKGYEQYF. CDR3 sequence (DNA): TGTGCCAGCAGTAAGGGATACGAGCAGTACTTC.

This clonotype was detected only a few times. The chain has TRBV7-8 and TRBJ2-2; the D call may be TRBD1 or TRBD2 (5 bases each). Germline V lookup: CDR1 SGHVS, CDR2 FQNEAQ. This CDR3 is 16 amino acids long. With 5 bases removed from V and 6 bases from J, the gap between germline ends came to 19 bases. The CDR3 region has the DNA TGTGCCAGCAGCCAGGGTGGCAGGAGCGGTGCCGGGGAGCTGTTTTTT. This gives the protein CASSQGGRSGAGELFF.

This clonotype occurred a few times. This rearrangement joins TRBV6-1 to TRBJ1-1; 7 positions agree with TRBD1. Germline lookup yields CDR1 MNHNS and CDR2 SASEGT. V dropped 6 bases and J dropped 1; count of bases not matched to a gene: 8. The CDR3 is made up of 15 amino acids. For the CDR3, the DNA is TGTGCCAGCAGAGAGACCGGGACAGCGAACACTGAAGCTTTCTTT. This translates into CASRETGTANTEAFF.

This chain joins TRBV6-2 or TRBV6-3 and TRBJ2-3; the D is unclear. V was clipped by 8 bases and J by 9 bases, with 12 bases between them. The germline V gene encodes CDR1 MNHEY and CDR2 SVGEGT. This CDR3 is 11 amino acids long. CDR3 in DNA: TGTGCCAGCGAGAGGCCCGGCACGCAGTATTTT. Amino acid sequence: CASERPGTQYF.

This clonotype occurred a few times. This chain's CDR3 is CASSPMGTSYNIQYF. Written as DNA, the CDR3 is TGTGCCAGCAGTCCAATGGGGACTAGCTACAACATTCAGTACTTC. The V gene is TRBV28, the J gene TRBJ2-4; 9 bases line up with TRBD2. Germline V gives CDR1 MDHEN, CDR2 SYDVKM. V was clipped by 5 bases and J by 7 bases; unmatched bases: 9. This CDR3 region has 15 residues.

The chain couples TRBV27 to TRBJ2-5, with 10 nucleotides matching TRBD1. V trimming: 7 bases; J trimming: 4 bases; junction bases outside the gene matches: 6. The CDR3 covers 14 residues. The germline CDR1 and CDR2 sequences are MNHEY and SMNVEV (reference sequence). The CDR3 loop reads CASKGQGVGETQYF. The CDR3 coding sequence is TGTGCCAGCAAAGGACAGGGGGTGGGAGAGACCCAGTACTTC.

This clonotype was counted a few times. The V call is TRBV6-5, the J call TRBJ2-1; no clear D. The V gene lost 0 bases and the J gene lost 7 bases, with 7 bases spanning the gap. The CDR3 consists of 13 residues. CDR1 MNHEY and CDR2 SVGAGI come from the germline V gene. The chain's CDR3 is CASSYSWANEQFF. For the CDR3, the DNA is TGTGCCAGCAGTTACTCCTGGGCGAATGAGCAGTTCTTC.

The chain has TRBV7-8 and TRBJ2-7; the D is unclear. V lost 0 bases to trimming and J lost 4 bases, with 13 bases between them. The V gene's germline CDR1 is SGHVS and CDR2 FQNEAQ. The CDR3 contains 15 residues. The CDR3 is CASSLAKREAYEQYF. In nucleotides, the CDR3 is TGTGCCAGCAGCTTAGCGAAAAGGGAAGCGTACGAGCAGTACTTC.

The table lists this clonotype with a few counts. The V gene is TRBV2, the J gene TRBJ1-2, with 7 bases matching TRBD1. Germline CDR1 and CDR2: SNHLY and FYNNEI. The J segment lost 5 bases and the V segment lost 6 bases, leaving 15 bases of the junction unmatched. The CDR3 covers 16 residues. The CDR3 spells CASRPTGRTGQYGYTF. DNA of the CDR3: TGTGCCAGCAGGCCGACAGGGCGAACTGGCCAATATGGCTACACCTTC.

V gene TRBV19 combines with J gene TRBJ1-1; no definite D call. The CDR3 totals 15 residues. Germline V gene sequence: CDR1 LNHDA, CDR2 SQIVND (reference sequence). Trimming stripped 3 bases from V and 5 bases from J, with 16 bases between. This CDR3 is CASSIPQTGGTEAFF. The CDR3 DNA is TGTGCCAGTAGTATCCCCCAGACCGGCGGAACTGAAGCTTTCTTT.

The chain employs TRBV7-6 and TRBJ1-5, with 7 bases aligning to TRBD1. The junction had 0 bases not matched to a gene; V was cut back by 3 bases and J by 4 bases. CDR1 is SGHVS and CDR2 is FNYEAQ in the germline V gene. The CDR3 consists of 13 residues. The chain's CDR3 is CASSLTGNQPQHF. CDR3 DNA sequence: TGTGCCAGCAGCTTGACAGGGAATCAGCCCCAGCATTTT.

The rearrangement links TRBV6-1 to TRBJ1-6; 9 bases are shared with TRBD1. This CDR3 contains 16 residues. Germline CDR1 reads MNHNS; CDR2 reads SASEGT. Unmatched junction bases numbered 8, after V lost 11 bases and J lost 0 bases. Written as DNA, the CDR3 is TGTGCCGGGTCAGGACAGGGGAGCTCCTATAATTCACCCCTCCACTTT. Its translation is CAGSGQGSSYNSPLHF.

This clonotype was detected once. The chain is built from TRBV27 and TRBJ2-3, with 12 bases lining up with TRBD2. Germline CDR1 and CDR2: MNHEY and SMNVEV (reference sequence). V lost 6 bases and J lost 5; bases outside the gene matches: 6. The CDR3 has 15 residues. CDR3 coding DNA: TGTGCCAGCAGACCTAGCGGGAGGGGGGTAGATACGCAGTATTTT. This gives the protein CASRPSGRGVDTQYF.

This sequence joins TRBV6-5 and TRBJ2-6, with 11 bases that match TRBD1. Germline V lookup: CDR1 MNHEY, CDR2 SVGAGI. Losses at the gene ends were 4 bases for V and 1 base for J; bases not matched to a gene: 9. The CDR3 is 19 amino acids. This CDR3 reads CASSWTDRGLLSGANVLTF. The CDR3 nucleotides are TGTGCCAGCAGTTGGACGGACAGGGGGCTATTGTCTGGGGCCAACGTCCTGACTTTC.